This T cell receptor beta chain was profiled in a study of blood T cells in healthy people across ages. Study outcomes and limitations: Diversity figures based on one million T cells were deemed too low.

A sample-barcoded 5' primer and a J-beta primer mix were used in a second PCR of roughly 7 to 11 cycles. Using its own MiXCR run on the 5' RACE reads, TCRdb lists one record per CDR3 protein. The table has a few hundred thousand distinct CDR3 sequences, about 25% seen once. The ends lost 0 bases at V and 6 bases at J; junction bases unmatched: 7. Germline V lookup: CDR1 PRHDT, CDR2 FYEKMQ (reference sequence). The CDR3 is 15 residues long. On this clonotype itself: Its antigen is not known.

These data were also filed under a second study, of T cells of mothers and their children. Per that study: Three healthy Caucasian mothers, along with their six children, were the donors.

V usage is TRBV13 and J usage is TRBJ2-5; 7 bases map to TRBD2. The origin of this receptor is a boy aged 2 to 9 in good health. The sequenced material came from blood. The CDR3 nucleotides read TGTGCCAGCAGCTTAGGCATGGGGGGGAGTAAGACCCAGTACTTC. Residues: CASSLGMGGSKTQYF. Complete variable domain (other parts from reference TRBV13 and TRBJ2-5): AAGVIQSPRHLIKEKRETATLKCYPIPRHDTVYWYQQGPGQDPQFLISFYEKMQSDKGSIPDRFSAQQFSDYHSELNMSSLELGDSALYFCASSLGMGGSKTQYFGPGTRLLVL.